This entry describes one T cell receptor (beta chain). The CDR3 spans 15 residues. J lost 1 base, V lost 7 bases, and 5 bases had no gene match. Looked up from germline, CDR1 is MNHEY and CDR2 is SVGAGI. The sample belongs to a study of blood T cell repertoires in COVID-19. This table comes from immunoSEQ multiplex PCR, and its TCRdb copy is limited to in-frame clones, with some not included. The sample holds 110,000 to 150,000 clones, around 81% seen once. Sequenced input: peripheral blood. The chain has TRBV6-5 and TRBJ2-2; 8 bases are shared with TRBD2. The clonotype was recovered from a human donor in a cohort sampled during active COVID-19. DNA for the CDR3: TGTGCCAGCACCAGCGGGGGCCGGAACACCGGGGAGCTGTTTTTT. It specifies CASTSGGRNTGELFF.